What follows is one T cell receptor beta chain and its context. The data were taken from a study of blood T cell repertoires in COVID-19. In the study overall: Some COVID-19 samples were acute and others convalescent; all came from the United States, Italy and Spain.

In the study's own analysis: Amplification with reference gene primers provided the estimates of nucleated cell counts. Some clones are missing from TCRdb's copy, which holds only in-frame ones; the method was immunoSEQ multiplex PCR. V and J calls and clone size are those listed in that table; D and trimming were worked out from the DNA. The sample consists of approximately 300,000 clones, around four fifths of them appearing once. The V end lost 1 base, the J end lost 6 bases, and 15 bases lay between the germline ends. The CDR3 extends over 15 amino acids. Germline-derived CDR1 and CDR2 are MDHEN and SYDVKM.

V and J are TRBV28 and TRBJ1-1, with D hard to call. The receptor was derived from a woman in her forties or fifties with acute or convalescent COVID-19. The sample consisted of peripheral blood. CDR3 DNA: TGTGCCAGCAGTTTATTTGGAGGTGGAGCGGCTGAAGCTTTCTTT. The encoded protein is CASSLFGGGAAEAFF.